The subject of this entry is one TCR beta chain. As yet, its antigen is unknown. At the DNA level, this CDR3 is encoded by other sequences in the same sample as well. CDR3 length equals 13 residues. The germline CDR1 and CDR2 sequences are GTSNPN and SVGIG (reference sequence). Between the trimmed V and J ends, which lost 1 base and 3 bases, there was a span of 7 bases. TCR sequencing used cDNA made by reverse transcription of extracted RNA. TCRdb's copy holds only in-frame clones and misses some; the assay was immunoSEQ multiplex PCR. The top ten clones hold 2.8% of a sample with about 120,000 clones, approximately 60% of them seen once. This record belongs to a study of CD8+ T cells in alopecia areata. Study results and caveats: TCR sharing across patients was less clear than in mice, possibly HLA-related. Clonality exceeded that of normal scalp in lesional scalp, most notably in alopecia totalis/universalis. Sequence data from scalp samples additionally include resident alphabeta T cells of normal skin.

PBMCs provided sorted CD4+ and CD8+ T cells. The specimen sequenced was CD4+ T cells sorted from blood. The origin of this receptor is a human donor in good health. The rearrangement joins TRBV30 to TRBJ1-5, with D hard to call. CDR3 DNA: TGTGCCTGGAGTGGGCAGTCCAATCAGCCCCAGCATTTT. Translating gives CAWSGQSNQPQHF.